These 10 T cell receptor beta chains were all obtained from the same sample, sequenced in a study of cytomegalovirus exposure and HLA in healthy donors. Primers: 60 Vbeta forward and 13 Jbeta reverse. Libraries were prepared by immunoSEQ multiplex PCR; TCRdb keeps only in-frame clonotypes and omits some of them. The data hold 150,000 to 200,000 clones, with 75% observed a single time. Sequenced material: PBMCs. The source is a male donor in good health and CMV-seronegative.

The genes are TRBV7-8 and TRBJ1-2; no definite D call. Per germline, CDR1 SGHVS and CDR2 FQNEAQ. Between the trimmed V and J ends, which lost 2 bases and 1 base, there was a span of 8 bases. The CDR3 runs to 14 residues. This CDR3 reads CASSLSTVNYGYTF. The CDR3 DNA is TGTGCCAGCAGCTTATCCACAGTTAACTATGGCTACACCTTC.

The chain has TRBV6-5 and TRBJ2-3; the D gene is possibly TRBD1 (5 bases). The germline V gene encodes CDR1 MNHEY and CDR2 SVGAGI. The CDR3 covers 16 residues. V shed 0 bases and J shed 0 bases, with 10 bases lying between them. The CDR3 region is CASSYSPDSSTDTQYF. CDR3 nucleotides: TGTGCCAGCAGTTACTCGCCCGACAGCAGCACAGATACGCAGTATTTT.

The chain has TRBV11-2 and TRBJ2-2, with D maybe TRBD1 (5 bases). Trimming left V 1 base short and J 3 bases short, with 15 bases between. The germline gives CDR1 SGHAT, CDR2 FQNNGV. This CDR3 comprises 17 residues. As DNA, the CDR3 is TGTGCCAGCAGCTTAGGTCGTGGAGCAGGGTACACCGGGGAGCTGTTTTTT. Translated, it gives CASSLGRGAGYTGELFF.

This clone has just a few counts. The V call is TRBV6-1, the J call TRBJ1-4, with D perhaps TRBD1 (5 bases). The CDR3 is made up of 13 amino acids. CDR1 is MNHNS and CDR2 is SASEGT in the germline V gene. The V end lost 1 base, the J end lost 11 bases, and 11 bases lay between the germline ends. The CDR3 loop reads CASSEDSRDKLFF. In nucleotides, the CDR3 is TGTGCCAGCAGTGAAGATAGCAGGGATAAACTGTTTTTT.

This chain connects TRBV27 to TRBJ2-1; 9 bases are shared with TRBD1. This CDR3 has 15 residues. J gave up 8 bases and V 2 bases, and 7 bases lay outside the gene matches. Germline CDR1 and CDR2: MNHEY and SMNVEV (reference sequence). The CDR3 loop reads CASSLSHRGPDEQFF. In DNA form, the CDR3 reads TGTGCCAGCAGTTTAAGCCACAGGGGGCCGGATGAGCAGTTCTTC.

V gene TRBV18 combines with J gene TRBJ1-1; unclear D gene. Germline values: CDR1 KGHSH, CDR2 LQKENI. Trimming pared 8 bases from V and 3 bases from J, leaving 7 bases between. This CDR3 region has 11 residues. The CDR3: CASLLDTEAFF. For the CDR3, the DNA is TGTGCCAGCCTCCTCGACACTGAAGCTTTCTTT.

This rearrangement joins TRBV6-1 to TRBJ2-7, with D possibly TRBD2 on 5 matching bases. Trimming took 3 bases from V and 3 from J, leaving 12 bases between them. The CDR3 totals 14 residues. Looked up from germline, CDR1 is MNHNS and CDR2 is SASEGT. Here the CDR3 DNA reads TGTGCCAGCAGTGATAATACGGGGTTCTACGAGCAGTACTTC. This translates into CASSDNTGFYEQYF.

This sequence joins TRBV7-9 and TRBJ1-3, with D possibly being TRBD1 (6 bases). The germline gives CDR1 SEHNR, CDR2 FQNEAQ (reference sequence). The V end was cut by 1 base, the J end by 4 bases, with 8 bases between. This CDR3 contains 14 residues. In DNA form, the CDR3 reads TGTGCCAGCAGCTTAGTCAGGGGCGGAAACACCATATATTTT. This codes for CASSLVRGGNTIYF.

This clone was recorded a few times. J is TRBJ2-6 and V is TRBV7-2; D is unclear. The CDR3 covers 13 residues. The germline V gene has CDR1 SGHTA and CDR2 FQGNSA. V lost 5 bases and J 1 base, leaving 3 bases between the germline ends. The CDR3 spells CASSPSGANVLTF. The CDR3 DNA is TGTGCCAGCAGCCCATCTGGGGCCAACGTCCTGACTTTC. Using reference TRBV7-2 and TRBJ2-6 for the parts outside the CDR3, the full variable domain is GAGVSQSPSNKVTEKGKDVELRCDPISGHTALYWYRQSLGQGLEFLIYFQGNSAPDKSGLPSDRFSAERTGGSVSTLTIQRTQQEDSAVYLCASSPSGANVLTFGAGSRLTVL.

The gene calls are TRBV6-1 and TRBJ2-3; 8 positions match TRBD1. The trim removed 3 bases at V and 5 bases at J, leaving 7 bases unmatched. Germline V lookup: CDR1 MNHNS, CDR2 SASEGT. This CDR3 has 15 residues. In nucleotides, the CDR3 is TGTGCCAGCAGTGAGTGGGGACAGGTGGGAGATACGCAGTATTTT. Translating it yields CASSEWGQVGDTQYF.